These T cell receptor beta chains were read from a single sample in a study of cytomegalovirus exposure and HLA in healthy donors. Measured with immunoSEQ multiplex PCR; TCRdb has only the in-frame clones, and not every one. The table shows a few hundred thousand clones, with around 91% occurring only once. Specimen: PBMCs. These receptors were collected from a woman in her thirties in good health and CMV-seronegative. Both conserved end residues are part of each CDR3. The order of the fields is J gene, D gene, V gene, clone size, CDR3 protein, CDR3 DNA. The D gene is left open where the match is weak. The size of a clone is reported for some rows only, either as once, few or many, or as a class for expanded clones.

>TRBJ2-2|.|TRBV5-1|.
CASSLLRGRQRATGELFF
TGCGCCAGCAGCTTATTACGGGGCCGACAGCGGGCAACCGGGGAGCTGTTTTTT
>TRBJ2-5|TRBD2|TRBV28|.
CASSFGTSGRGVQETQYF
TGTGCCAGCAGTTTTGGGACTAGCGGGAGGGGCGTACAAGAGACCCAGTACTTC
>TRBJ2-1|.|TRBV2|.
CASRPDYNEQFF
TGTGCCAGCAGGCCCGACTACAATGAGCAGTTCTTC
>TRBJ2-2|.|TRBV13|.
CASSSLNTGELFF
TGTGCCAGCAGCTCGCTGAACACCGGGGAGCTGTTTTTT
>TRBJ1-2|TRBD1|TRBV9|.
CASSVSGTGASGYTF
TGTGCCAGCAGCGTATCCGGGACAGGGGCATCTGGCTACACCTTC
>TRBJ2-2|.|TRBV4-3|.
CASSQDLRGASTGELFF
TGCGCCAGCAGCCAAGATCTAAGGGGGGCCTCCACCGGGGAGCTGTTTTTT
>TRBJ2-7|TRBD2|TRBV7-9|.
CASSLGMAGGSYEQYF
TGTGCCAGCAGCTTAGGGATGGCGGGAGGGTCCTACGAGCAGTACTTC
>TRBJ2-7|.|TRBV6-5|.
CASGTSSYEQYF
TGTGCCAGCGGGACTTCCTCCTACGAGCAGTACTTC
>TRBJ2-7|TRBD2|TRBV9|.
CASSVPADVLASCRYEQYF
TGTGCCAGCAGCGTTCCCGCCGACGTACTAGCGAGTTGTCGCTACGAGCAGTACTTC
>TRBJ2-7|.|TRBV19|.
CASSPQGYEQYF
TGTGCCAGTAGTCCGCAGGGGTACGAGCAGTACTTC
>TRBJ2-2|.|TRBV6-5|.
CASSTYTGGELFF
TGTGCCAGCAGTACCTACACGGGCGGGGAGCTGTTTTTT
>TRBJ2-2|.|TRBV7-3|.
CASSLSGDTGELFF
TGTGCCAGCAGCTTATCTGGTGACACCGGGGAGCTGTTTTTT
>TRBJ2-3|TRBD2|TRBV7-9|.
CASSLDLAGSSSTDTQYF
TGTGCCAGCAGCTTAGACCTAGCGGGAAGTTCTAGCACAGATACGCAGTATTTT
>TRBJ2-1|.|TRBV4-2|.
CASSQGAAPQFF
TGTGCCAGCAGCCAAGGGGCGGCCCCCCAGTTCTTC
>TRBJ2-7|TRBD1|TRBV4-1|.
CASSPEDRGRPYEQYF
TGCGCCAGCAGCCCCGAGGACAGGGGGCGCCCCTACGAGCAGTACTTC
>TRBJ2-7|.|TRBV11-2|.
CASSLNRNEQYF
TGTGCCAGCAGCTTAAACAGAAACGAGCAGTACTTC
>TRBJ1-1|TRBD1|TRBV27|.
CASSFQGDAEAFF
TGTGCCAGCAGTTTCCAGGGGGACGCTGAAGCTTTCTTT
>TRBJ2-7|.|TRBV28|.
CASSLTGSPYEQYF
TGTGCCAGCAGTTTGACAGGAAGCCCCTACGAGCAGTACTTC
>TRBJ1-2|.|TRBV25-1|.
CASSESGFDGYTF
TGTGCCAGCAGTGAATCAGGGTTCGATGGCTACACCTTC
>TRBJ2-7|.|TRBV29-1|.
CSVNGAADSYEQYF
TGCAGCGTAAACGGGGCTGCCGACTCCTACGAGCAGTACTTC
>TRBJ2-3|.|TRBV10-3|.
CAISEPGAGATDTQYF
TGTGCCATCAGTGAGCCCGGGGCAGGGGCGACAGATACGCAGTATTTT
>TRBJ1-2|.|TRBV29-1|.
CSVAVGGEYGYTF
TGCAGCGTTGCGGTTGGAGGGGAATATGGCTACACCTTC
>TRBJ2-7|TRBD2|TRBV4-2|once
CASSRPGLGAYEQYF
TGTGCCAGCAGCCGGCCGGGACTAGGGGCCTACGAGCAGTACTTC
>TRBJ2-1|.|TRBV13|.
CASSLGTRGTEQFF
TGTGCCAGCAGCTTAGGTACTAGAGGTACTGAGCAGTTCTTC
>TRBJ2-3|.|TRBV7-3|few
CASSYLDGDTDTQYF
TGTGCCAGCAGCTACCTAGACGGGGACACAGATACGCAGTATTTT
>TRBJ1-4|.|TRBV5-1|.
CASSPGQTTRPNEKLFF
TGCGCCAGCAGCCCAGGACAGACTACCAGACCTAATGAAAAACTGTTTTTT
>TRBJ2-7|.|TRBV11-2|.
CASSSYSEQYF
TGTGCCAGCAGCTCATACAGCGAGCAGTACTTC